The 32 T cell receptor beta chains presented below share a single source sample, sequenced in a study of blood T cell repertoires in COVID-19. The assay was immunoSEQ multiplex PCR, and TCRdb's table has in-frame clones only and misses some. The repertoire holds over 250,000 clones, with 80% to 90% as singletons. The sample comprised peripheral blood. The receptor set was obtained from a woman between 65 and 79 years old with acute or convalescent COVID-19.

The chain couples TRBV7-8 to TRBJ1-6; no clear D. Looked up from germline, CDR1 is SGHVS and CDR2 is FQNEAQ. V was cut by 8 bases and J by 7 bases, with 15 bases left in between. This CDR3 contains 14 residues. The CDR3 loop is CASLPHSPNSPLHF. DNA of the CDR3: TGTGCCAGCCTACCCCACAGTCCGAATTCACCCCTCCACTTT. The entire variable domain, with the rest obtained from reference TRBV7-8 and TRBJ1-6, is as follows: GAGVSQSPRYKVAKRGQDVALRCDPISGHVSLFWYQQALGQGPEFLTYFQNEAQLDKSGLPSDRFFAERPEGSVSTLKIQRTQQEDSAVYLCASLPHSPNSPLHFGNGTRLTVT.

The gene calls are TRBV10-1 and TRBJ1-1, with D perhaps matching TRBD1 (5 bases). CDR1 is WNHNN and CDR2 is SYGVQD in the germline V gene (reference sequence). The V end lost 3 bases, the J end lost 11 bases, and 19 bases lay between the germline ends. The CDR3 length is 14 residues. CDR3 coding DNA: TGCGCCAGCAGTGATGGGGGTGACCTTCGGGAGGCTTTCTTT. This encodes CASSDGGDLREAFF.

J is TRBJ1-4 and V is TRBV5-1; 8 positions agree with TRBD1. CDR1 SGHRS and CDR2 YFSETQ come from the germline V gene. V lost 4 bases and J lost 7; bases outside the gene matches: 9. The CDR3 consists of 15 residues. The CDR3 loop reads CASSPGYRGTEKLFF. CDR3 coding DNA: TGCGCCAGCAGCCCAGGGTACAGGGGGACTGAAAAACTGTTTTTT.

The chain uses TRBV30 and TRBJ1-6, with TRBD1 matching 9 bases. This CDR3 is 14 amino acids long. Looked up from germline, CDR1 is GTSNPN and CDR2 is SVGIG (reference sequence). V was clipped by 4 bases and J by 4 bases; unmatched bases: 2. DNA for the CDR3: TGTGCCTGGAAGGGGACAGGGTATAATTCACCCCTCCACTTT. Protein product: CAWKGTGYNSPLHF. Full variable domain (rest looked up from reference TRBV30 and TRBJ1-6): SQTIHQWPATLVQPVGSPLSLECTVEGTSNPNLYWYRQAAGRGLQLLFYSVGIGQISSEVPQNLSASRPQDRQFILSSKKLLLSDSGFYLCAWKGTGYNSPLHFGNGTRLTVT.

This chain connects TRBV5-6 to TRBJ1-1; D remains unclear. This CDR3 is built from 11 residues. The germline V and J ends were trimmed by 0 bases and 11 bases, with 8 bases remaining between them. The germline CDR1 and CDR2 sequences are SGHDT and YYEEEE. The CDR3 spells CASSLGGRAFF. CDR3 bases: TGTGCCAGCAGCTTGGGTGGCAGGGCTTTCTTT.

CDR3 DNA sequence: TGTGCCAGCAGCCAAGATCTAGCGGGGGGGTTTACATCCTACAATGAGCAGTTCTTC. Its translation: CASSQDLAGGFTSYNEQFF. The V call is TRBV3-1 (or the pseudogene TRBV3-2), the J call TRBJ2-1; 12 bases align to TRBD2. Germline V gene sequence: CDR1 LGHDT, CDR2 YNNKEL (reference sequence). V shed 0 bases, J shed 1 base, and the junction held 7 bases outside the gene matches. The CDR3 is 19 residues long.

This chain links TRBV12-5 with TRBJ2-4; D not resolved. From germline, CDR1 is LGHNT and CDR2 FRNRAP. V was trimmed by 6 bases and J by 0 bases, leaving 12 bases between them. The CDR3 totals 15 residues. The CDR3 region has the DNA TGTGCTAGTGGGCTTGAGGCGTTAGCCAAAAACATTCAGTACTTC. Translating gives CASGLEALAKNIQYF.

This chain uses TRBV15 with TRBJ1-6, with a tentative D call TRBD1 (5 bases). V was trimmed by 0 bases and J by 7 bases, leaving 13 bases between them. There are 16 residues in the CDR3. Germline loops: CDR1 LNHNV, CDR2 YYDKDF (reference sequence). Written as DNA, the CDR3 is TGTGCCACCAGCAGAGATCTCCCACAGGCGAATTCACCCCTCCACTTT. As protein: CATSRDLPQANSPLHF.

The chain has TRBV7-2 and TRBJ1-1, with a possible D match to TRBD1 (5 bases). V lost 5 bases, J lost 3 bases, and 13 bases lay in between. There are 14 residues in the CDR3. Germline V gene lookup returns CDR1 SGHTA and CDR2 FQGNSA. CDR3 coding DNA: TGTGCCAGCAGCGCACAGGTTAGGCACACTGAAGCTTTCTTT. Translating it yields CASSAQVRHTEAFF. Full variable domain (rest looked up from reference TRBV7-2 and TRBJ1-1): GAGVSQSPSNKVTEKGKDVELRCDPISGHTALYWYRQSLGQGLEFLIYFQGNSAPDKSGLPSDRFSAERTGGSVSTLTIQRTQQEDSAVYLCASSAQVRHTEAFFGQGTRLTVV.

The sample holds one count of this clone. This sequence joins TRBV3-1 (or the pseudogene TRBV3-2) and TRBJ1-2, with 8 bases matching TRBD1. Germline loops: CDR1 LGHDT, CDR2 YNNKEL (reference sequence). This CDR3 has 14 amino acids. Trimming cost V 4 bases and J 6 bases; bases outside gene matches: 7. The CDR3 sequence is CASSRQGSGDGYTF. In nucleotides, the CDR3 is TGTGCCAGCAGCCGACAGGGGAGTGGGGATGGCTACACCTTC.

This clone was seen a few times. The chain recombines TRBV30 with TRBJ1-2; 7 nucleotides agree with TRBD1. This CDR3 has 15 amino acids. CDR1 is GTSNPN and CDR2 is SVGIG in the germline V gene (reference sequence). V trimming: 4 bases; J trimming: 4 bases; junction bases outside the gene matches: 12. As DNA, the CDR3 is TGTGCCTGGAAGCGCGACAGGGCAGCCCTCTATGGCTACACCTTC. It encodes CAWKRDRAALYGYTF.

This clone was picked up a small number of times. The chain employs TRBV29-1 and TRBJ1-2, with D perhaps matching TRBD1 (5 bases). Germline CDR1 reads SQVTM; CDR2 reads ANQGSEA. This CDR3 is 13 amino acids long. V dropped 6 bases and J dropped 4 bases, with 15 bases sitting between them. CDR3 coding DNA: TGCAGCGTGGATCGCGGGGCAAGCTATGGCTACACCTTC. It translates to CSVDRGASYGYTF.

The chain couples TRBV7-2 to TRBJ1-6; the D gene is possibly TRBD1 (5 bases). The CDR3 totals 15 residues. Germline values: CDR1 SGHTA, CDR2 FQGNSA. Trimming took off 5 bases at V and 4 bases at J, with 12 bases between the two ends. The CDR3 reads CASSPGGAYNSPLHF. The CDR3 DNA reads as TGTGCCAGCAGCCCCGGCGGGGCGTATAATTCACCCCTCCACTTT.

V is TRBV5-1 and J is TRBJ2-1; 11 nucleotides align to TRBD2. The length of the CDR3 is 17 residues. CDR1 is SGHRS and CDR2 is YFSETQ in the germline V gene. Trimming at V came to 2 bases and at J to 6 bases, leaving 10 bases not matched to a gene. The CDR3 nucleotides read TGCGCCAGCAGCTTAAGCGAGCTAGCGGGGGGTTCCAATGAGCAGTTCTTC. Residues: CASSLSELAGGSNEQFF.

This sequence joins TRBV3-1 (or the pseudogene TRBV3-2) and TRBJ1-4, with D unclear. Trimming removed 4 bases at V and 6 bases at J, with 12 bases between. Looked up from germline, CDR1 is LGHDT and CDR2 is YNNKEL (reference sequence). The CDR3 extends over 14 amino acids. CDR3 bases: TGTGCCAGCAGCCCTTACAGTTCCCATGAAAAACTGTTTTTT. This encodes CASSPYSSHEKLFF.

As DNA, the CDR3 is TGTGCCAGCAGTCCCTGGACAGCCAACTATGGCTACACCTTC. Amino acid sequence: CASSPWTANYGYTF. The chain uses TRBV6-5 and TRBJ1-2; D possibly corresponds to TRBD1 (6 bases). Trimming removed 5 bases at V and 2 bases at J, with 12 bases between. The CDR3 covers 14 residues. Germline CDR1 is MNHEY and CDR2 is SVGAGI.

The rearrangement uses TRBV5-1 and TRBJ1-1, with 9 nucleotides matching TRBD1. The CDR3 has 17 amino acids. The junction had 11 bases not matched to a gene; V was cut back by 1 base and J by 4 bases. The germline V gene has CDR1 SGHRS and CDR2 YFSETQ. The CDR3 here is CASSLLTSSGQGTEAFF. The CDR3 region has the DNA TGCGCCAGCAGCTTGCTTACGTCGTCGGGACAGGGCACTGAAGCTTTCTTT. The variable domain in full, with the rest retrieved from reference TRBV5-1 and TRBJ1-1, is KAGVTQTPRYLIKTRGQQVTLSCSPISGHRSVSWYQQTPGQGLQFLFEYFSETQRNKGNFPGRFSGRQFSNSRSEMNVSTLELGDSALYLCASSLLTSSGQGTEAFFGQGTRLTVV.

V is TRBV19 and J is TRBJ2-7; 8 positions agree with TRBD1. The V segment lost 5 bases and the J segment 6 bases; nucleotides outside the gene matches: 12. The CDR3 is 15 residues long. Germline loops: CDR1 LNHDA, CDR2 SQIVND (reference sequence). The CDR3 coding sequence is TGTGCCAGTAGTCCGGCAGGGGGCTCCGTTACCGAGCAGTACTTC. It yields the protein CASSPAGGSVTEQYF.

J is TRBJ1-2 and V is TRBV6-5, with a possible D match to TRBD1 (6 bases). Trimming pared 7 bases from V and 4 bases from J, leaving 13 bases between. The germline V gene encodes CDR1 MNHEY and CDR2 SVGAGI. CDR3 length: 13 residues. CDR3 nucleotide sequence: TGTGCCAGCAACCTAGGGGGTGGCTATGGCTACACCTTC. It specifies CASNLGGGYGYTF.

This chain links TRBV19 with TRBJ1-1; D unresolved. V lost 6 bases and J lost 2, with 13 bases in between. The CDR3 consists of 14 residues. Germline CDR1 reads LNHDA; CDR2 reads SQIVND (reference sequence). CDR3 sequence reads: CASSLSRVNTEAFF. CDR3 DNA sequence: TGTGCCAGTAGCTTATCGCGGGTCAACACTGAAGCTTTCTTT. Supplemented by reference TRBV19 and TRBJ1-1, the full variable domain reads DGGITQSPKYLFRKEGQNVTLSCEQNLNHDAMYWYRQDPGQGLRLIYYSQIVNDFQKGDIAEGYSVSREKKESFPLTVTSAQKNPTAFYLCASSLSRVNTEAFFGQGTRLTVV.

J is TRBJ1-4 and V is TRBV5-4; D gene unclear. This CDR3 has 13 amino acids. With 5 bases removed from V and 4 bases from J, the gap between germline ends came to 9 bases. Germline values: CDR1 SGHNT, CDR2 YYREEE (reference sequence). CDR3 in DNA: TGTGCCAGCAGTGTGTTGAGTAATGAAAAACTGTTTTTT. Its protein is CASSVLSNEKLFF.

This chain connects TRBV19 to TRBJ2-7, with 7 bases aligning to TRBD2. Germline-derived CDR1 and CDR2 are LNHDA and SQIVND (reference sequence). The CDR3 spans 13 residues. J gave up 3 bases and V 7 bases, and 6 bases lay outside the gene matches. The CDR3 here is CASTQRGNYEQYF. In nucleotides, the CDR3 is TGTGCCAGTACACAGCGGGGTAACTACGAGCAGTACTTC.

This clone was observed once. The V and J genes are TRBV7-2 and TRBJ2-5; 7 nucleotides line up with TRBD2. V dropped 8 bases and J dropped 2; count of bases not matched to a gene: 11. The CDR3 has 15 residues. CDR1 and CDR2 from the germline V gene are SGHTA and FQGNSA. CDR3 nucleotides: TGTGCCAGCGCCCCTCCCGGCGGGGGACAAGAGACCCAGTACTTC. Translating it yields CASAPPGGGQETQYF.

This clone was recorded only once. The V and J genes are TRBV4-2 and TRBJ1-1; 8 bases match TRBD1. This CDR3 spans 13 amino acids. V trimming: 4 bases; J trimming: 4 bases; junction bases outside the gene matches: 2. Germline assignment: CDR1 LGHNA and CDR2 YNFKEQ. The CDR3 reads CASSPTGGTEAFF. In DNA form, the CDR3 reads TGTGCCAGCAGCCCAACAGGGGGCACTGAAGCTTTCTTT.

The genes are TRBV19 and TRBJ2-4; 7 bases are shared with TRBD1. The CDR3 runs 14 residues. Germline assignment: CDR1 LNHDA and CDR2 SQIVND (reference sequence). Germline trimming cut 4 bases from V and 7 bases from J; bases unmatched to any gene: 7. In DNA form, the CDR3 reads TGTGCCAGTAGTAGACAGGGTTCAGGGAACATTCAGTACTTC. Its translation: CASSRQGSGNIQYF.

Only a few counts were recorded for this clone. This chain joins TRBV4-2 and TRBJ1-6, with 9 bases identical to TRBD1. V was pared by 0 bases and J by 10 bases, with 7 bases of the junction left unmatched. Germline V gene data show CDR1 as LGHNA and CDR2 as YNFKEQ. This CDR3 comprises 16 residues. Written as DNA, the CDR3 is TGTGCCAGCAGCCAAGAGCCCGGGACAGGGAGATCACCCCTCCACTTT. Protein sequence: CASSQEPGTGRSPLHF.

V gene TRBV7-8 combines with J gene TRBJ2-2; 8 nucleotides match TRBD1. The CDR3 runs to 14 residues. Germline V gives CDR1 SGHVS, CDR2 FQNEAQ. The V segment lost 6 bases and the J segment 1 base; nucleotides outside the gene matches: 1. As DNA, the CDR3 is TGTGCCAGCAGGGGACAGGAGAACACCGGGGAGCTGTTTTTT. Protein product: CASRGQENTGELFF.

This chain links TRBV9 with TRBJ1-6; perhaps TRBD1 as D (6 bases). The CDR3 covers 15 residues. CDR1 and CDR2 from the germline V gene are SGDLS and YYNGEE. Trimming left V 1 base short and J 7 bases short, with 12 bases between. CDR3 residues: CASSVTGKGNSPLHF. CDR3 DNA sequence: TGTGCCAGCAGCGTAACAGGGAAGGGGAATTCACCCCTCCACTTT.

This chain uses TRBV7-2 with TRBJ2-1, with D perhaps TRBD2 (5 bases). The germline V and J ends were trimmed by 3 bases and 10 bases, with 10 bases remaining between them. Germline CDR1 is SGHTA and CDR2 is FQGNSA. This CDR3 is built from 12 residues. The CDR3 sequence: CASSFSEREQFF. CDR3 DNA sequence: TGTGCCAGCAGCTTTAGCGAGCGGGAGCAGTTCTTC.

This clone was seen only once. CDR3 in amino acids: CASSYTVNTEAFF. CDR3 DNA: TGTGCCAGCAGTTACACAGTGAACACTGAAGCTTTCTTT. The chain links TRBV6-5 to TRBJ1-1; no reliable D call. Trimming removed 2 bases at V and 0 bases at J, with 4 bases between. The CDR3 totals 13 residues. The germline V gene encodes CDR1 MNHEY and CDR2 SVGAGI.

V gene TRBV11-2 combines with J gene TRBJ2-1; 12 bases fit TRBD2. V was pared by 5 bases and J by 7 bases, with 15 bases of the junction left unmatched. The germline CDR1 and CDR2 sequences are SGHAT and FQNNGV. The CDR3 is made up of 18 amino acids. The CDR3 here is CASSHRSSGGAELNEQFF. DNA for the CDR3: TGTGCCAGCAGCCATCGATCTAGCGGGGGGGCTGAGTTGAATGAGCAGTTCTTC.

The rearrangement joins TRBV5-5 to TRBJ1-4; 8 bases are a match to TRBD1. Germline CDR1 SGHKS, CDR2 YYEKEE (reference sequence). This CDR3 region has 13 residues. J lost 8 bases, V lost 4 bases, and 4 bases had no gene match. The chain's CDR3 is CASSRTGIEKLFF. The CDR3 DNA is TGTGCCAGCAGCAGGACAGGGATAGAAAAACTGTTTTTT.